This T cell receptor beta chain is from a study of human T cells and chemical hapten exposure. On the study more broadly: There were per-sample TCR yield variations, arising mainly from small pooled library volume differences.

This sample's time point: patch test 2, 6 weeks after DPC sensitization. Documented treatment: therapeutic diphenylcyclopropenone sensitization with weekly scalp DPC. Alopecia patients deemed DPC-suitable, aged 18 to 70, excluding pregnancy. Germline CDR1 SGHTA, CDR2 FQGNSA. The CDR3 contains 13 residues. TCRdb fed the RACE reads into MiXCR, producing one record per CDR3 protein. The repertoire has some 79,000 distinct CDR3 sequences, 10% of them found once; the top ten carry 4.5% to 5%. The clonotype comes from a woman in her forties or fifties with alopecia areata. Some clones in this sample may be carry-over from other donors' samples. This sequence joins TRBV7-2 and TRBJ1-1, with D perhaps TRBD1 (5 bases). The starting material was whole blood, obtained in connection with sensitization to the hapten diphenylcyclopropenone (DPC). The CDR3 DNA follows: TGTGCGGGGCGCCGGGCTAAGAACACTGAAGCTTTCTTT. It specifies CAGRRAKNTEAFF.